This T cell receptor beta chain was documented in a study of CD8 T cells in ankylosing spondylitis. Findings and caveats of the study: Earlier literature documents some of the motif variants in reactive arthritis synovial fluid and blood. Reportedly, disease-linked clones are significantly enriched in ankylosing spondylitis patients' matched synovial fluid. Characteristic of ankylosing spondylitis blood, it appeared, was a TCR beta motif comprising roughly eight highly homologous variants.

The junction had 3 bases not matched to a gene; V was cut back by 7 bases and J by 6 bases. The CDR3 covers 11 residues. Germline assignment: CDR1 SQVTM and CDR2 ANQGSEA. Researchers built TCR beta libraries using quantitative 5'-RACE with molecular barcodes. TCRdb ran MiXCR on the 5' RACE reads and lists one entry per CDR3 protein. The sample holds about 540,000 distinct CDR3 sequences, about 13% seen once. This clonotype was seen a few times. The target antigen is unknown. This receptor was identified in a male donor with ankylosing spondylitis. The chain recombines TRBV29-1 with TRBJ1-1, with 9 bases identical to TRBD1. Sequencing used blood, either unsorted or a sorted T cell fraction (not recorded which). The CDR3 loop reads CSAGTGSEAFF. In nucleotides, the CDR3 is TGCAGCGCCGGGACAGGGTCTGAAGCTTTCTTT. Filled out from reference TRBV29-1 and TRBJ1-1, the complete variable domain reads SAVISQKPSRDICQRGTSLTIQCQVDSQVTMMFWYRQQPGQSLTLIATANQGSEATYESGFVIDKFPISRPNLTFSTLTVSNMSPEDSSIYLCSAGTGSEAFFGQGTRLTVV.